These 19 T cell receptor beta chains came from one sample sequenced in a study of control samples from healthy donors and cancer patients (dated by TCRdb to about 2020). Preparation of the library involved the immunoSEQ multiplex PCR assay. In its TCRdb copy, this immuneACCESS table keeps in-frame sequences only and misses some clones. Where compared with another copy, unresolved V genes explain less than half of these, and the others have no known cause. The sample profile shows around 57,000 clones; roughly 90% of them were found once. The ten largest clones add up to under 0.95% of the sample. Source material: PBMCs. All receptors come from a man between 25 and 39 years old with colorectal cancer.

V usage is TRBV9 and J usage is TRBJ2-3; a weak D match, TRBD2 (6 bases). CDR3 length equals 13 residues. With 0 bases removed from V and 11 bases from J, the gap between germline ends came to 13 bases. Per germline, CDR1 SGDLS and CDR2 YYNGEE. For the CDR3, the DNA is TGTGCCAGCAGCGTAGGGGGAGGTTCTGGGCAGTATTTT. Residues: CASSVGGGSGQYF.

The chain links TRBV12-3 or TRBV12-4 to TRBJ2-2; D call uncertain. This CDR3 has 11 amino acids. V lost 8 bases and J 5 bases, leaving 6 bases between the germline ends. The DNA of the CDR3 is TGTGCCAGCGCTTGGACCGGGGAGCTGTTTTTT. Protein sequence: CASAWTGELFF.

This chain links TRBV7-2 with TRBJ1-2, with 7 bases that match TRBD1. Germline V gives CDR1 SGHTA, CDR2 FQGNSA. V gave up 5 bases and J gave up 3 bases; unmatched junction bases: 9. The CDR3 contains 15 residues. CDR3 bases: TGTGCCAGCAGCGACCAGGGGGGTTTCGACTATGGCTACACCTTC. Protein product: CASSDQGGFDYGYTF. Combining the CDR3 with reference TRBV7-2 and TRBJ1-2 gives the whole variable domain GAGVSQSPSNKVTEKGKDVELRCDPISGHTALYWYRQSLGQGLEFLIYFQGNSAPDKSGLPSDRFSAERTGGSVSTLTIQRTQQEDSAVYLCASSDQGGFDYGYTFGSGTRLTVV.

J is TRBJ2-1 and V is TRBV6-2 or TRBV6-3; weak D call: TRBD2 (6 bases). The CDR3 loop spans 14 amino acids. Deletions cut 6 bases from V and 9 bases from J, with 18 bases between. Germline CDR1 reads MNHEY; CDR2 reads SVGEGT. The CDR3 is CASSQALRGIEQFF. The CDR3 DNA reads as TGTGCCAGCAGCCAAGCTCTGCGGGGCATTGAGCAGTTCTTC.

The rearrangement uses TRBV7-9 and TRBJ1-4; D gene unclear. Germline values: CDR1 SEHNR, CDR2 FQNEAQ (reference sequence). The CDR3 covers 13 residues. Trimming removed 6 bases at V and 5 bases at J, with 10 bases between. Written as DNA, the CDR3 is TGTGCCAGCAGACCCTTGTCCAATGAAAAACTGTTTTTT. Residues: CASRPLSNEKLFF.

This rearrangement joins TRBV4-3 to TRBJ1-4; no reliable D call. Trimming shortened V by 0 bases and J by 8 bases, and 22 bases separated the two germline ends. From germline, CDR1 is LGHNA and CDR2 YSLEER. The CDR3 contains 18 residues. CDR3 sequence reads: CASSQEGPSWSEGEKLFF. CDR3 sequence (DNA): TGCGCCAGCAGCCAAGAAGGACCGTCGTGGAGTGAAGGGGAAAAACTGTTTTTT.

This chain connects TRBV6-5 to TRBJ2-2; no definite D call. The ends were cut back, 4 bases at V and 7 bases at J, with 7 bases in the middle. This CDR3 has 12 amino acids. In germline, CDR1 is MNHEY, CDR2 SVGAGI. CDR3 nucleotides: TGTGCCAGCAGTTTAAGAGGCGGGGAGCTGTTTTTT. It is translated as CASSLRGGELFF.

The CDR3 DNA sequence: TGTGCCAGCAGCCACGGCAGGGGCCCTGGGGCCAACGTCCTGACTTTC. Translated, it gives CASSHGRGPGANVLTF. The rearrangement links TRBV3-1 (or the pseudogene TRBV3-2) to TRBJ2-6; TRBD1 is a possible D gene (6 bases). V was cut by 3 bases and J by 2 bases, with 11 bases left in between. Germline CDR1 and CDR2: LGHDT and YNNKEL (reference sequence). The CDR3 runs 16 residues.

This chain joins TRBV5-4 and TRBJ2-7; 10 bases fit TRBD1. With 0 bases clipped from V and 4 bases from J, the junction kept 7 bases outside the gene matches. The germline V gene has CDR1 SGHNT and CDR2 YYREEE (reference sequence). The CDR3 runs 16 residues. CDR3 in DNA: TGTGCCAGCAGCTTGGGCGGACAGGGGGGTGAATACGAGCAGTACTTC. Amino acids: CASSLGGQGGEYEQYF.

The CDR3 DNA follows: TGCAGCGGCCTGGAGGGTAGGGCCTCTGGGGCCAACGTCCTGACTTTC. It codes for CSGLEGRASGANVLTF. This chain connects TRBV29-1 to TRBJ2-6, with a tentative D call TRBD2 (6 bases). CDR1 is SQVTM, CDR2 ANQGSEA, per germline. CDR3 length: 16 residues. The V end lost 7 bases, the J end lost 0 bases, and 16 bases lay between the germline ends.

This clone has a handful of counts. The chain couples TRBV5-4 to TRBJ1-2; the match to TRBD1 covers 12 bases. The CDR3 length is 16 residues. CDR1 and CDR2 from the germline V gene are SGHNT and YYREEE (reference sequence). The junction had 10 bases not matched to a gene; V was cut back by 2 bases and J by 8 bases. CDR3 DNA sequence: TGTGCCAGCAGCTTCCGGGACAGGGGGCATCCGAGCGGCTACACCTTC. Translation: CASSFRDRGHPSGYTF. The full variable domain, in which reference TRBV5-4 and TRBJ1-2 provide the parts outside the CDR3, is ETGVTQSPTHLIKTRGQQVTLRCSSQSGHNTVSWYQQALGQGPQFIFQYYREEENGRGNFPPRFSGLQFPNYSSELNVNALELDDSALYLCASSFRDRGHPSGYTFGSGTRLTVV.

The chain recombines TRBV7-6 with TRBJ2-7, with 11 bases that match TRBD1. J was trimmed by 1 base and V by 5 bases; bases with no gene match: 7. The germline V gene has CDR1 SGHVS and CDR2 FNYEAQ. The CDR3 sequence is 16 residues long. The CDR3: CASSPLGQGVSYEQYF. CDR3 in DNA: TGTGCCAGCAGCCCGTTGGGACAGGGGGTTTCCTACGAGCAGTACTTC.

The chain couples TRBV6-5 to TRBJ1-2; D is undetermined. Trimming took 6 bases from V and 2 from J, leaving 10 bases between them. This CDR3 is 13 amino acids long. The germline V gene encodes CDR1 MNHEY and CDR2 SVGAGI. This chain's CDR3 is CASRNTRNYGYTF. CDR3 nucleotide sequence: TGTGCCAGCAGGAACACGAGGAACTATGGCTACACCTTC.

The J gene is TRBJ1-6, the V gene TRBV5-8, with a weak D call TRBD1 (5 bases). The CDR3 is 13 amino acids. Germline CDR1 SGHTS, CDR2 YDEGEE. The V gene lost 4 bases and the J gene lost 8 bases, with 10 bases spanning the gap. The CDR3 here is CASSVRVDSPLHF. The CDR3 nucleotides are TGTGCCAGCAGCGTCAGGGTTGATTCACCCCTCCACTTT.

The CDR3 region has the DNA TGTGCCAGCAGATTTACAGGGAGGGTCACTGAAGCTTTCTTT. As protein: CASRFTGRVTEAFF. The chain is built from TRBV28 and TRBJ1-1, with D possibly being TRBD1 (6 bases). V gave up 6 bases and J gave up 4 bases, with 15 bases separating them. CDR1 and CDR2 (germline): MDHEN, SYDVKM. This CDR3 comprises 14 residues.

V is TRBV19 and J is TRBJ1-6, with D perhaps TRBD1 (5 bases). Germline V CDR1 and CDR2: LNHDA, SQIVND (reference sequence). Trimming shortened V by 7 bases and J by 7 bases, and 11 bases separated the two germline ends. The CDR3 runs to 13 residues. The CDR3 is CASKGTANSPLHF. For the CDR3, the DNA is TGTGCCAGTAAAGGGACGGCCAATTCACCCCTCCACTTT.

The rearrangement links TRBV29-1 to TRBJ1-4; D is possibly TRBD1 (6 bases). The CDR3 is 15 amino acids. Germline V gene lookup returns CDR1 SQVTM and CDR2 ANQGSEA. The V end lost 4 bases, the J end lost 0 bases, and 12 bases lay between the germline ends. CDR3 DNA: TGCAGCGTTGCGATGGGGGCCACAACTAATGAAAAACTGTTTTTT. Translated: CSVAMGATTNEKLFF.

This clone was counted once. The V gene is TRBV12-3 or TRBV12-4, the J gene TRBJ2-1; D not resolved. Deletions cut 3 bases from V and 10 bases from J, with 7 bases between. This CDR3 is built from 11 residues. CDR3 region: CASSFGQEQFF. CDR3 nucleotides: TGTGCCAGCAGTTTTGGGCAGGAGCAGTTCTTC.

The rearrangement links TRBV5-1 to TRBJ2-1; 11 bases agree with TRBD1. The V and J ends lost 2 bases and 7 bases, in that order; junction bases with no gene match: 8. Per germline, CDR1 SGHRS and CDR2 YFSETQ. CDR3 size: 16 residues. The CDR3 DNA sequence: TGCGCCAGCAGCTTAATGGCGGGACAGGGGGTGAATGAGCAGTTCTTC. Encoded protein: CASSLMAGQGVNEQFF. Looking up the rest from reference TRBV5-1 and TRBJ2-1 gives the full variable domain: KAGVTQTPRYLIKTRGQQVTLSCSPISGHRSVSWYQQTPGQGLQFLFEYFSETQRNKGNFPGRFSGRQFSNSRSEMNVSTLELGDSALYLCASSLMAGQGVNEQFFGPGTRLTVL.